The clone carrying this TCR beta chain has just one count. The record originates from a study of T cells in Graves' hyperthyroidism and ophthalmopathy. Amplified TCR beta CDR3 regions derived from RNA transcripts. Researchers ran a first-round RT-PCR on the TCR CDR3 using the HTBI primer set. TCRdb ran MiXCR on the multiplex PCR reads and lists one entry per CDR3 protein. The data hold over 150,000 distinct CDR3 sequences, with about a sixth observed a single time. When ophthalmopathy did not progress within 18 months, Graves' hyperthyroidism was considered stable. Used for diagnoses were clinical symptoms, serum thyroxine and TRAb, thyroid ultrasound and orbital computed tomography. Trimming cost V 5 bases and J 7 bases, with 17 bases left between them. The CDR3 runs to 14 residues. CDR1 is SGHAT, CDR2 FQNNGV, per germline.

This chain joins TRBV11-2 and TRBJ2-5; D might be TRBD1 or TRBD2, each matching 5 bases. Sequenced input: blood. The receptor was isolated from a woman aged 45 to 65 with Graves' hyperthyroidism. The CDR3: CASSLWGFDGTQYF. The CDR3 DNA reads as TGTGCCAGCAGCCTATGGGGGTTTGATGGGACCCAGTACTTC.